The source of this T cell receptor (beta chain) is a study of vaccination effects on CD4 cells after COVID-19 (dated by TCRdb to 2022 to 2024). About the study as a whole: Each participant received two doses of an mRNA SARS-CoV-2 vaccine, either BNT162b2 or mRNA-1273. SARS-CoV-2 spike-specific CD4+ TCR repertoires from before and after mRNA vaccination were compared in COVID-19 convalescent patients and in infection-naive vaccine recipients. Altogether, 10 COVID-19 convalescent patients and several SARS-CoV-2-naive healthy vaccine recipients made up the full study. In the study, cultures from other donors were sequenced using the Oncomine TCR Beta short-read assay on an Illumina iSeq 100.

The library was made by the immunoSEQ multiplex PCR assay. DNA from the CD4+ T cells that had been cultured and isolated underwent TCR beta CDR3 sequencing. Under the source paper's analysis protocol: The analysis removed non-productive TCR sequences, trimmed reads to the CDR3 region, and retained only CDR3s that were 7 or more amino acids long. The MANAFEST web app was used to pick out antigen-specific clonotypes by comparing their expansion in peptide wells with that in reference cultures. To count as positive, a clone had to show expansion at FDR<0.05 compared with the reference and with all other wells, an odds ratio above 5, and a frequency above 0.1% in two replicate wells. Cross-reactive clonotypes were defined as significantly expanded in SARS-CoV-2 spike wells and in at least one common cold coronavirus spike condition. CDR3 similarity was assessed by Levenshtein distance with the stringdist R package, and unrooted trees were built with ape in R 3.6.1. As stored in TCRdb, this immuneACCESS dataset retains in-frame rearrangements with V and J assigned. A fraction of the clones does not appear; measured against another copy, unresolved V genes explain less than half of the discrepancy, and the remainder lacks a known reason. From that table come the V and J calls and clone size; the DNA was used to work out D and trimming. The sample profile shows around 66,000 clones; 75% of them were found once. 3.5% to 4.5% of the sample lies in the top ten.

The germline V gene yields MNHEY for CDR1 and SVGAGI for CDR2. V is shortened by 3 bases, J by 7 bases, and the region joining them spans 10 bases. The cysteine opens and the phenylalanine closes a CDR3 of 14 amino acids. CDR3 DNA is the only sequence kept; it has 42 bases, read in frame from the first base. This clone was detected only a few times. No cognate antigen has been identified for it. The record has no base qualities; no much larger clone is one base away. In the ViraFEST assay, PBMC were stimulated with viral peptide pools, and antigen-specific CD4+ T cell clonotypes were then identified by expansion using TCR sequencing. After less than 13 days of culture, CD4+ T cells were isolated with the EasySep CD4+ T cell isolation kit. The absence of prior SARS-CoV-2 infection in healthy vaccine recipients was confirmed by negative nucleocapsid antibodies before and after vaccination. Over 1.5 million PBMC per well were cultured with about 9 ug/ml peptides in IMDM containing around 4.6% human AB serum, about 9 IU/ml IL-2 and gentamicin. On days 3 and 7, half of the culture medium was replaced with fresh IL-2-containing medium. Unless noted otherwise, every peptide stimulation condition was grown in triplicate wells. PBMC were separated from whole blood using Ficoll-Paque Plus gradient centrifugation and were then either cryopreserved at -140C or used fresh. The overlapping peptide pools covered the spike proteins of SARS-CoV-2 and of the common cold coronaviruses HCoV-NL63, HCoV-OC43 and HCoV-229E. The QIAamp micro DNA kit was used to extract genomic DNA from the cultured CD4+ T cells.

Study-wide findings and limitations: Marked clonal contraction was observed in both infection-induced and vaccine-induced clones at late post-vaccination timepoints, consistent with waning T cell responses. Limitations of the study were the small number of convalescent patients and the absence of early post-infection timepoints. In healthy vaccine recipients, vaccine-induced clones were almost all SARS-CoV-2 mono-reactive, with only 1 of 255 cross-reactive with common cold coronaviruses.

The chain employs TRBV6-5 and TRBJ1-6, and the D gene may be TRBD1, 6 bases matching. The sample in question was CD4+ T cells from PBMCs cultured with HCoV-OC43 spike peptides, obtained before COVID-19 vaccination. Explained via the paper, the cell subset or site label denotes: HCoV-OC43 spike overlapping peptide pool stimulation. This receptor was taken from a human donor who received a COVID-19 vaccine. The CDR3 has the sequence CASSYGGPNSPLHF. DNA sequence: TGTGCCAGCAGTTATGGGGGGCCCAATTCACCCCTCCACTTT.